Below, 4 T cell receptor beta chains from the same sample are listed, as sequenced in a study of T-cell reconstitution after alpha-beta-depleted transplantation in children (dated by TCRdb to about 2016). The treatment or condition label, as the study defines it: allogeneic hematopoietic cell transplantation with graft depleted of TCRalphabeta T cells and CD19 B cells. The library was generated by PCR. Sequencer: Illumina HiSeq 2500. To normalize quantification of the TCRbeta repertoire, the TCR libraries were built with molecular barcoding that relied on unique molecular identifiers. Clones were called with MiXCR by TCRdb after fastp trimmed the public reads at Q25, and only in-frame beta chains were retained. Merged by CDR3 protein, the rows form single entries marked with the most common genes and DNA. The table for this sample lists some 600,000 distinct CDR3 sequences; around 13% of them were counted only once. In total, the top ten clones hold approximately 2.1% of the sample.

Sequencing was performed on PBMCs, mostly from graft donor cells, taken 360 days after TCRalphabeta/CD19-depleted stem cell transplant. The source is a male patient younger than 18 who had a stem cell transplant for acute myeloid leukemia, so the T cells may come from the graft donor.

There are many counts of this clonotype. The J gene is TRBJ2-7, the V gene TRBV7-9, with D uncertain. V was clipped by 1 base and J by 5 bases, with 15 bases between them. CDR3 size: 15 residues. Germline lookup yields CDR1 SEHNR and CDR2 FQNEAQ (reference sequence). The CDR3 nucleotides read TGTGCCAGCAGCTTAGGGGCAGGAAAAGGGCACGAGCAGTACTTC. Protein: CASSLGAGKGHEQYF. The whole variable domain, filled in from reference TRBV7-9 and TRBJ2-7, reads DTGVSQNPRHKITKRGQNVTFRCDPISEHNRLYWYRQTLGQGPEFLTYFQNEAQLEKSRLLSDRFSAERPKGSFSTLEIQRTEQGDSAMYLCASSLGAGKGHEQYFGPGTRLTVT.

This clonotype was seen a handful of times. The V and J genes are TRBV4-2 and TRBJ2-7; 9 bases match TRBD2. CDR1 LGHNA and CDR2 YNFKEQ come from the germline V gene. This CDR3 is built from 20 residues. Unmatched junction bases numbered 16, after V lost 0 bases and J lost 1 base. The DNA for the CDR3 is TGTGCCAGCAGCCAAGACCCGGGCGGGAGGGCCCCTGAGCGGTCCTACGAGCAGTACTTC. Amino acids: CASSQDPGGRAPERSYEQYF.

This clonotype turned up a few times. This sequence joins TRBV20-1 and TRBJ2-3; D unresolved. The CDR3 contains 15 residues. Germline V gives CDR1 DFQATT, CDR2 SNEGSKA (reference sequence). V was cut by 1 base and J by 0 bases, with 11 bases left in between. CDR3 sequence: CSARVRVESTDTQYF. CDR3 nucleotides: TGCAGTGCTAGAGTAAGGGTGGAGAGCACAGATACGCAGTATTTT.

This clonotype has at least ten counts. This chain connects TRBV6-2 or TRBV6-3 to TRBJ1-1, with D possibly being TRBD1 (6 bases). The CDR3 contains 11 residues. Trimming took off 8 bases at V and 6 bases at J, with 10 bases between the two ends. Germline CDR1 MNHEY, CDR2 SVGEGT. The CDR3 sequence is CASGGGPEAFF. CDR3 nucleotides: TGTGCCAGCGGTGGGGGGCCTGAAGCTTTCTTT.